The 3 T cell receptor beta chains below were found in one sample sequenced in a study of cytomegalovirus exposure and HLA in healthy donors (dated by TCRdb to about 2017). Receptor libraries were prepared by the immunoSEQ multiplex PCR assay. A mixture of 60 forward primers for TCR Vbeta segments and 13 reverse primers for TCR Jbeta segments was used in the multiplex PCR. The clones in this table, taken by TCRdb from immuneACCESS, are in-frame only. Not every clone is retained; where verified, under half of the shortfall comes from an unresolved V gene, and the cause of the rest is unknown. The sample table lists some 150,000 clones, about 85% of them with a count of one. Less than 2.5% of the sample lies in the top ten. Specimen: PBMCs. Receptors were obtained from a woman aged 18-29 years in good health and CMV-seronegative.

The V call is TRBV5-4, the J call TRBJ2-3; D gene uncertain. CDR1 SGHNT and CDR2 YYREEE come from the germline V gene (reference sequence). V lost 6 bases and J 1 base, leaving 9 bases between the germline ends. The CDR3 is 13 amino acids. The CDR3: CASMRSGTDTQYF. CDR3 DNA: TGTGCCAGCATGCGGTCTGGCACAGATACGCAGTATTTT.

This clone occurred once. The rearrangement uses TRBV6-6 and TRBJ1-2; 7 nucleotides align to TRBD1. Germline-derived CDR1 and CDR2 are MNHNY and SVGAGI (reference sequence). J was trimmed by 7 bases and V by 0 bases; bases with no gene match: 5. This CDR3 spans 14 amino acids. CDR3 sequence reads: CASSYSEGGGGYTF. CDR3 nucleotide sequence: TGTGCCAGCAGTTACTCAGAAGGGGGCGGTGGCTACACCTTC.

This chain uses TRBV5-6 with TRBJ1-4; 9 bases are a match to TRBD1. Trimming removed 4 bases from V and 6 bases from J; junction bases left unmatched: 10. The germline gives CDR1 SGHDT, CDR2 YYEEEE. The CDR3 has 16 amino acids. DNA of the CDR3: TGTGCCAGCAGCCTTGTCGCCGGGACAGGGTATGAAAAACTGTTTTTT. Translating gives CASSLVAGTGYEKLFF.